This T cell receptor (beta chain) is drawn from a study of T cells expressing NK-cell markers (TCRdb year 2020). Broadly, across the study: Eight or nine donors provided sorted CD3+CD56+NKG2C+, CD3+CD56+NKG2C- and CD3+CD56-NKG2C+ T-cell subsets, whose TCR beta-chain repertoires were profiled. The study sequenced eight donors, all healthy volunteers chosen at random: three men and five women. Among the eight sequenced donors, seven were HCMV-seropositive and one was HCMV-seronegative. Libraries were sequenced as 2 x 150 bp reads on Illumina HiSeq 2000/2500, MiSeq or NextSeq. Broad study findings and their caveats: For six donors, the dominant CD3+CD56+NKG2C+ clonotypes were among the top 10 CD8+ clonotypes and accounted for about 1.0-8% of CD8+ T cells. Those dominant clonotypes were again the most abundant among CD3+CD56-NKG2C+ cells in several donors, at about 25-60.1%. Whether the expanded NKG2C-expressing T cell clones were specific for HCMV antigens remained unclear.

To determine HCMV serostatus, a commercial ELISA kit was used to detect HCMV-specific IgG in serum. Ficoll density gradient centrifugation was used to isolate peripheral blood mononuclear cells from blood. Counted from cysteine to phenylalanine, this CDR3 has 16 amino acids. The record lacks a DNA sequence. CDR1 SEHNR and CDR2 FQNEAQ were looked up in the germline V gene (reference sequence). The data were produced on an Illumina HiSeq 2000. The TCR beta cDNA libraries were made using 5'RACE template switching, a step that added both a universal primer site and unique molecular identifiers. Priming for cDNA synthesis came from the TCR beta constant segment, and two successive PCR amplification steps followed. The authors' pipeline ran thus. Reads were demultiplexed and grouped by UMI with MIGEC, and clonotypes were assembled and quantified with MiTCR. To exclude erroneous sequences, any TCR cDNA sequence not supported by at least two reads was discarded. The tcR package was used for downstream repertoire analysis, and clonotypes were matched across fractions by CDR3 nucleotide sequence plus V segment. VDJmatch was used to annotate antigen specificity against VDJdb, with one amino acid substitution in CDR3 allowed. TCRdb reprocessed the reads into one record per CDR3 protein sequence, lacking DNA. These V and J calls derive from TCRdb rather than the authors' analysis. The sample table records roughly 390,000 distinct CDR3 sequences. Around 4.9% of the sample goes to the ten largest clones.

About this clonotype: What this receptor recognizes is not known.

The chain employs TRBV7-9 and TRBJ1-1; absent DNA, TCRdb's TRBD1 call cannot be checked. The sample comprised blood T cells: a sorted CD56 or NKG2C T cell subset, CD4+ or CD8+ T cells, or bulk PBMC T cells (not recorded which). This TCR derives from a man aged 18-70 years in good health. The CDR3 reads as follows: CASSKPGHLRFTEAFF.